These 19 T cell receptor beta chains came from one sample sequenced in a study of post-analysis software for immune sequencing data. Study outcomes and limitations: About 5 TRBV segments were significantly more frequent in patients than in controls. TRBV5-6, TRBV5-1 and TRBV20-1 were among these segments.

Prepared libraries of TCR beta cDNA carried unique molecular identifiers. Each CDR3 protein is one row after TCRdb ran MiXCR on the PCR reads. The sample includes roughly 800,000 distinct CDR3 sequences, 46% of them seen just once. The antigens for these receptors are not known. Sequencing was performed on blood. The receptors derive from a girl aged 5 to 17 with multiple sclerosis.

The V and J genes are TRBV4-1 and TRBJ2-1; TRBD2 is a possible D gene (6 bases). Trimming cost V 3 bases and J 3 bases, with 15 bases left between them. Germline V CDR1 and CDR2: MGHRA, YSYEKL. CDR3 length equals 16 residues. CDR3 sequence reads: CASSHEGTSDYNEQFF. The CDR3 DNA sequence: TGCGCCAGCAGCCACGAGGGGACTTCCGACTACAATGAGCAGTTCTTC.

The CDR3 loop reads CASSLDDGWAQFF. The CDR3 DNA follows: TGTGCCAGCAGCTTAGATGATGGGTGGGCGCAGTTCTTC. V and J are TRBV7-9 and TRBJ2-1; the D is unclear. CDR3 size: 13 residues. Germline V gene sequence: CDR1 SEHNR, CDR2 FQNEAQ (reference sequence). V lost 1 base and J 12 bases, leaving 13 bases between the germline ends.

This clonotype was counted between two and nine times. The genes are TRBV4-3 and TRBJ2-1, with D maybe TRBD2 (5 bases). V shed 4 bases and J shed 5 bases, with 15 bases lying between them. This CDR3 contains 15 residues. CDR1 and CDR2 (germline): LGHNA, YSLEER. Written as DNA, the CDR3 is TGCGCCAGCAGCCCCTCGGGGATTCAAGACAATGAGCAGTTCTTC. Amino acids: CASSPSGIQDNEQFF.

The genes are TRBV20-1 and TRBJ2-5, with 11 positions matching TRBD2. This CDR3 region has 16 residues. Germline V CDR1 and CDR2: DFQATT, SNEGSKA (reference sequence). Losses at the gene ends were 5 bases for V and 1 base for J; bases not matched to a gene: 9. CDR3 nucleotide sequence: TGCAGTGCTCGCCCCAGACTAGCGGGATTCCAAGAGACCCAGTACTTC. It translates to CSARPRLAGFQETQYF.

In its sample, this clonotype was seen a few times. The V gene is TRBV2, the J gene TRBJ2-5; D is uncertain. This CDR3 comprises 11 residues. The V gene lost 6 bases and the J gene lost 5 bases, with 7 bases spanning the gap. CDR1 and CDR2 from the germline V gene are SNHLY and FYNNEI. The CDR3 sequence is CASRTAETQYF. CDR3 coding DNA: TGTGCCAGCAGGACGGCTGAGACCCAGTACTTC.

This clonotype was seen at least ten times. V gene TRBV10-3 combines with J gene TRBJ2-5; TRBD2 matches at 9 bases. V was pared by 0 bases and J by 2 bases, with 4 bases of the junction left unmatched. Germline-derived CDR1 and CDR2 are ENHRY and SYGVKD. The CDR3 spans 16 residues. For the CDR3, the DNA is TGTGCCATCAGTGAGTCCATAGCGGGAGCTCAAGAGACCCAGTACTTC. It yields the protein CAISESIAGAQETQYF.

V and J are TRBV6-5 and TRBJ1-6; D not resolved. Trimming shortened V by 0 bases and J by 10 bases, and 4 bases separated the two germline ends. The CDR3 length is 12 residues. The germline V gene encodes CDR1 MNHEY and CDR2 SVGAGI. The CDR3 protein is CASSYSGSPLHF. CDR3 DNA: TGTGCCAGCAGTTACTCGGGGTCACCCCTCCACTTT.

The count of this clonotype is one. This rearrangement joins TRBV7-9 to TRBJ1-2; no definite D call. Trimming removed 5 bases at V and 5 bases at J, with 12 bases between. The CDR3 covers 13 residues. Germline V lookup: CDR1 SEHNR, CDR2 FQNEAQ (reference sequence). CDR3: CASSIPGDYGYTF. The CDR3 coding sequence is TGTGCCAGCAGCATCCCCGGTGATTATGGCTACACCTTC.

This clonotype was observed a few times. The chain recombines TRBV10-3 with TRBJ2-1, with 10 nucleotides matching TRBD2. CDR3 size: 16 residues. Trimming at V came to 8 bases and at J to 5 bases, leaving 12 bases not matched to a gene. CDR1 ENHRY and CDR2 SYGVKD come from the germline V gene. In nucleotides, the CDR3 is TGTGCCATCTCTTGGGGGGCTAGCGGGAGAAACAATGAGCAGTTCTTC. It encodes CAISWGASGRNNEQFF.

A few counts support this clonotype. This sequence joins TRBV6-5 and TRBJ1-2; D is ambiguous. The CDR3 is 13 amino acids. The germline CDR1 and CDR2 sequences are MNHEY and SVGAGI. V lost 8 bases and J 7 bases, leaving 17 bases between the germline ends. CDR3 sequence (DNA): TGTGCCAGCTCATCGAGCGTTCACGGTGGCTACACCTTC. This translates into CASSSSVHGGYTF.

CDR3 protein: CASSYRDRDSPLHF. Here the CDR3 DNA reads TGTGCCAGCAGTTACCGGGACAGGGACTCACCCCTCCACTTT. V and J are TRBV6-6 and TRBJ1-6; 9 bases map to TRBD1. This CDR3 is built from 14 residues. With 2 bases clipped from V and 10 bases from J, the junction kept 3 bases outside the gene matches. Germline CDR1 and CDR2: MNHNY and SVGAGI (reference sequence).

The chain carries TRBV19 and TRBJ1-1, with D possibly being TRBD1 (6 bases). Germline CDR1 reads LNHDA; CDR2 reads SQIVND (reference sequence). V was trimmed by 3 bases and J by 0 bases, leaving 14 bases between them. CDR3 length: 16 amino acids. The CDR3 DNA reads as TGTGCCAGTAGTATTAAGGGGACAAGACTGAACACTGAAGCTTTCTTT. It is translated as CASSIKGTRLNTEAFF.

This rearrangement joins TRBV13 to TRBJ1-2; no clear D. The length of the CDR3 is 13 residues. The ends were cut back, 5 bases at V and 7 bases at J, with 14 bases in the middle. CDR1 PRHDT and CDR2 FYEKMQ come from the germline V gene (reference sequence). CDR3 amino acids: CASSPDGEGGYTF. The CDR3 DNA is TGTGCCAGCAGCCCCGACGGGGAGGGTGGCTACACCTTC.

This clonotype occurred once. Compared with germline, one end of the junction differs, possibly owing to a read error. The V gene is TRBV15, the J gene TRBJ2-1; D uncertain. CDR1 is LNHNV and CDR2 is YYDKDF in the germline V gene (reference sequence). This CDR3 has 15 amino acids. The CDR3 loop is CATSRVRSSYIEQFF. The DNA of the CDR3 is TGTGCCACCAGCAGAGTGAGGAGCTCCTACATTGAGCAGTTCTTC.

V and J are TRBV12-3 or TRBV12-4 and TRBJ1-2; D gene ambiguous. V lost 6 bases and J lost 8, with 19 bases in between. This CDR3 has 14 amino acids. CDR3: CASSPLPGGNGYTF. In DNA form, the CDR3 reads TGTGCCAGCAGCCCGCTACCAGGCGGGAACGGCTACACCTTC.

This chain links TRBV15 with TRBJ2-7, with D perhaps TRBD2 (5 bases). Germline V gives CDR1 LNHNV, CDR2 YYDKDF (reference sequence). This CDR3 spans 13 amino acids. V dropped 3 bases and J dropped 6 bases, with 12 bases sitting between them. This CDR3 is CATSRDPRGEQYF. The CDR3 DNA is TGTGCCACCAGCAGGGATCCCCGGGGCGAGCAGTACTTC.

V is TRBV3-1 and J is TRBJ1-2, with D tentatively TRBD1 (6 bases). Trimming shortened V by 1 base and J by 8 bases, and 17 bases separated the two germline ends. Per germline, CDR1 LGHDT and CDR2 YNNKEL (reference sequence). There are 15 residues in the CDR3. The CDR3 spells CASSQAFRGAMGYTF. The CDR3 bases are TGTGCCAGCAGCCAAGCGTTCCGGGGGGCGATGGGCTACACCTTC.

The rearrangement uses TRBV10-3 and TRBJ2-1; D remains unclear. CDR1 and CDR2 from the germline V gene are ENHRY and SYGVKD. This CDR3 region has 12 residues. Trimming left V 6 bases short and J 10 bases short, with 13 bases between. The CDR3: CAISEDRREQFF. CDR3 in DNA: TGTGCCATCAGCGAAGATAGGAGAGAGCAGTTCTTC.

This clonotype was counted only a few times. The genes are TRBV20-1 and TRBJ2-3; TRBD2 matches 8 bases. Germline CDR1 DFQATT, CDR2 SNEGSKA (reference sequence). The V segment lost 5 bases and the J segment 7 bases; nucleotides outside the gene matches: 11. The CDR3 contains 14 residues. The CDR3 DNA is TGCAGTGCTGGAATTGAGCGGGAGAGATATACGCAGTATTTT. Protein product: CSAGIERERYTQYF.